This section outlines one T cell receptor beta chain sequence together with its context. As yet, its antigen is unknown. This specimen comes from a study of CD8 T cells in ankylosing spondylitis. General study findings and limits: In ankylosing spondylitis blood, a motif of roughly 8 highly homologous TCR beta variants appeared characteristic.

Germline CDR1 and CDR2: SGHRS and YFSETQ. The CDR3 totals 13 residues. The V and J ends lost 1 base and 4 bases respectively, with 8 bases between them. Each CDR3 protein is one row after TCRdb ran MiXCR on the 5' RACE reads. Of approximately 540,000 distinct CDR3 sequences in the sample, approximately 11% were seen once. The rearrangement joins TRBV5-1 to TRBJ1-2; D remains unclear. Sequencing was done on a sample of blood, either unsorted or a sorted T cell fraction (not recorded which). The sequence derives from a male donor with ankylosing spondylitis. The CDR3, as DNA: TGCGCCAGCAGCTTGACGGTAGGCTATGGCTACACCTTC. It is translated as CASSLTVGYGYTF.